This T cell receptor beta chain was found in a study of blood T cell repertoires in COVID-19. In the study overall: Sites across the United States, Italy and Spain contributed samples from acute and convalescent COVID-19.

Assay used: immunoSEQ multiplex PCR; TCRdb lists only in-frame clones, some missing. The data show 390,000 or so clones, with 83% seen just once and 5% to 5.5% held by the top ten. Participant age was roughly 18 to 100 years, and participants resided in about two dozen US areas. Cohorts were assigned according to the clinical history that participants reported. Recovered Cohort 3 donors showed two negative PCRs, clearance, or symptom resolution. The receptor was derived from a woman aged 45-65 years who had recovered from COVID-19. The sample taken for sequencing was PBMCs or T cells enriched from blood (not recorded which).

The CDR3 is CASSFRVARKNNSPLHF. The CDR3 coding sequence is TGTGCCAGCAGCTTCCGGGTCGCCCGTAAAAACAATTCACCCCTCCACTTT. The chain uses TRBV5-8 and TRBJ1-6; no clear D gene. The V and J ends lost 2 bases and 7 bases respectively, with 19 bases between them. This CDR3 contains 17 residues. Germline V gene lookup returns CDR1 SGHTS and CDR2 YDEGEE.